The rows below give T cell receptor beta chains drawn from one sample of a study of Ad26.COV2.S vaccination and SARS-CoV-2 variants. Assay: immunoSEQ multiplex PCR; the TCRdb copy retains only in-frame clones and omits some. In the table there are 75,000 to 100,000 clones, less than 85% of which are singletons. The source material was peripheral blood, sampled after recovery from COVID-19. These receptors originate from a human donor who had recovered from COVID-19. Both conserved end residues are part of each CDR3. D genes are given only for firm matches. For some rows the clone size is stated as once, few or many, or as a class when expanded; others skip it.

TRBV9	.	13	.	TRBJ2-7	TGTGCCAGCAGCGTAGCTACAGGCTACGAGCAGTACTTC	CASSVATGYEQYF
TRBV6-6	.	14	.	TRBJ2-1	TGTGCCAGCAGTTACTCGACTGGTCTTAATGAGCAGTTCTTC	CASSYSTGLNEQFF
TRBV6-2/TRBV6-3	.	20	.	TRBJ1-6	TGTGCCAGCAGTTACTCGCTCCCAAACGTCGGAAGGAAGGGGAATTCACCCCTCCACTTT	CASSYSLPNVGRKGNSPLHF
TRBV27	TRBD1	15	.	TRBJ1-2	TGTGCCGGCAGTCCAGGACAGGTCGAAGTCTATGGCTACACCTTC	CAGSPGQVEVYGYTF
TRBV7-3	TRBD1	16	.	TRBJ2-6	TGTGCCAGCAGCCCCTCAGGGGGCTCTGGGGCCAACGTCCTGACTTTC	CASSPSGGSGANVLTF
TRBV5-8	.	16	.	TRBJ2-2	TGTGCCAGCACCCTGGACGTAATGGCTAACACCGGGGAGCTGTTTTTT	CASTLDVMANTGELFF
TRBV5-8	.	16	.	TRBJ2-7	TGTGCCAGCAGCTTGTACAGTCTGACTAGAGCAGTAGAGCAGTACTTC	CASSLYSLTRAVEQYF
TRBV20-1	TRBD1	18	once	TRBJ1-6	TGCAGTGCTATTGACAGGGGGCCTCCGAGCTCCTATAATTCACCCCTCCACTTT	CSAIDRGPPSSYNSPLHF
TRBV11-2	.	10	.	TRBJ1-4	TGTGCCAGCATGGGTGAAAAACTGTTTTTT	CASMGEKLFF
TRBV6-2/TRBV6-3	.	16	.	TRBJ2-5	TGTGCCAGCAGTTACCCGGTTGAACAGGGACAAGAGACCCAGTACTTC	CASSYPVEQGQETQYF
TRBV11-2	.	13	once	TRBJ1-3	TGTGCCAGCAGCCTATCAGGGAGAAACACCATATATTTT	CASSLSGRNTIYF
TRBV4-3	.	13	.	TRBJ2-7	TGCGCCAGCAGCCGGGGGTCCACCTACGAGCAGTACTTC	CASSRGSTYEQYF
TRBV7-2	TRBD1	13	.	TRBJ1-2	TGTGCCAGCAGCCCTACGACAGGGGGTGGCTACACCTTC	CASSPTTGGGYTF
TRBV19	.	15	.	TRBJ1-5	TGTGCCAGTAGTATAGGCAGGGTACTCAATCAGCCCCAGCATTTT	CASSIGRVLNQPQHF
TRBV3-1/TRBV3-2	.	17	.	TRBJ2-3	TGTGCCAGCAGCCAAGATTGGACTTTCTCAGGCACAGATACGCAGTATTTT	CASSQDWTFSGTDTQYF
TRBV24-1	TRBD2	15	.	TRBJ2-4	TGTGCCACCAGTGGAGCGGGACTAGCCAAAAACATTCAGTACTTC	CATSGAGLAKNIQYF
TRBV7-2	.	18	once	TRBJ1-3	TGTGCCAGCAGCCCCCGAGGCGGACATCCGAGCTCTGGAAACACCATATATTTT	CASSPRGGHPSSGNTIYF
TRBV5-1	TRBD2	19	.	TRBJ2-4	TGCGCCAGCAGCTTGGACACTAGCGGGAGCTTTGTGGACAAAAACATTCAGTACTTC	CASSLDTSGSFVDKNIQYF
TRBV9	TRBD1	14	.	TRBJ2-7	TGTGCCAGCAGCGCCGGGACAGTATCCTACGAGCAGTACTTC	CASSAGTVSYEQYF
TRBV28	.	13	.	TRBJ1-2	TGTGCCAGCAGTTTATGGCCAGGGGATGGCTACACCTTC	CASSLWPGDGYTF
TRBV12-3/TRBV12-4	.	13	few	TRBJ2-4	TGTGCCAGCAGTTCCCTCCCCAAAAACATTCAGTACTTC	CASSSLPKNIQYF
TRBV29-1	TRBD1	14	.	TRBJ1-1	TGCAGCGTTGGGGGACAGGGGGCCGGCACTGAAGCTTTCTTT	CSVGGQGAGTEAFF
TRBV7-8	.	15	few	TRBJ2-7	TGTGCCAGCAGCCCAGCGGAGAGTAGTCGCCACGAGCAGTACTTC	CASSPAESSRHEQYF
TRBV7-2	.	14	.	TRBJ2-3	TGTGCCAGCAGCCCCGGAGGCGGGGCAGATACGCAGTATTTT	CASSPGGGADTQYF
TRBV6-2/TRBV6-3	.	13	.	TRBJ2-1	TGTGCCAGCAGTTTCGTGGGTGTGGAATTGCAGTTCTTC	CASSFVGVELQFF
TRBV20-1	TRBD1	11	.	TRBJ2-1	TGCAGTGCTAGAGATGACAGGGGAGGGTTCTTC	CSARDDRGGFF
TRBV20-1	TRBD2	17	.	TRBJ2-1	TGCAGTGCTAGTCGCCAGCGGGAGAACCCTATCTACAATGAGCAGTTCTTC	CSASRQRENPIYNEQFF